This TCR beta chain was profiled in a study of Ad26.COV2.S vaccination and SARS-CoV-2 variants. As for treatment: 15 to 20 received Ad26.COV2.S at low or high dose, single or two shots; five or six received placebo; per-sample allocation not given. Collection of samples fell on day 63 after the first vaccine or placebo injection. Data came from immunoSEQ multiplex PCR; TCRdb stores just in-frame clones and leaves some out. Among about 350,000 clones listed, 70% to 90% were seen once. The CDR3 totals 14 residues. Germline CDR1 is SGHNT and CDR2 is YENEEA. V shed 6 bases, J shed 0 bases, and the junction held 3 bases outside the gene matches.

This receptor was identified in a person aged 18-60 years who received the Ad26.COV2.S COVID-19 vaccine or a placebo. The specimen comprised peripheral blood, sampled in a trial of Ad26.COV2.S vaccine versus placebo. The V call is TRBV11-3, the J call TRBJ2-7; 9 bases match TRBD1. CDR3 loop: CASSDRGSSYEQYF. In DNA, the CDR3 is TGTGCCAGCAGTGACAGGGGGAGCTCCTACGAGCAGTACTTC.